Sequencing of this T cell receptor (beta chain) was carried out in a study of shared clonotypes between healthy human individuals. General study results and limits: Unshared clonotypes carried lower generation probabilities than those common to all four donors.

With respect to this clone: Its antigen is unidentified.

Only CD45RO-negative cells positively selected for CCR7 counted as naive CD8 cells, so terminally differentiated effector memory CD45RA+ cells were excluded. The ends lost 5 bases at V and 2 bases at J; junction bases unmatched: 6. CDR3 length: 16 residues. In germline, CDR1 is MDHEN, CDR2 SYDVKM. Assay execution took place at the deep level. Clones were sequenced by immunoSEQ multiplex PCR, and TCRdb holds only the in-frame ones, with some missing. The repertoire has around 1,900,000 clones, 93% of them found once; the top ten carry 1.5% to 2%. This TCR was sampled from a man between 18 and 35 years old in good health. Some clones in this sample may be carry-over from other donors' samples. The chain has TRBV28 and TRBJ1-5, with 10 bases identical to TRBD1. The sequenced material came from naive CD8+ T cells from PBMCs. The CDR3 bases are TGTGCCAGCAGTACGTGGACAGGGGGAGGCAATCAGCCCCAGCATTTT. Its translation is CASSTWTGGGNQPQHF.